This entry features one T cell receptor (beta chain) sequence. The data are from a study of blood T cell repertoires in COVID-19. On the study more broadly: Samples of COVID-19 (acute and convalescent) were obtained from the United States, Italy and Spain.

Profiled with immunoSEQ multiplex PCR; TCRdb holds only in-frame clones, not every one. The profile shows some 66,000 clones, over 80% of them singletons. Material: peripheral blood. This TCR came from a human donor in a cohort sampled during active COVID-19.

In DNA, the CDR3 is TGTGCCAGCAGCCAATCGACAGGGGCCTACGAGCAGTACTTC. Protein product: CASSQSTGAYEQYF. The chain recombines TRBV3-1 (or the pseudogene TRBV3-2) with TRBJ2-7, with 8 bases aligning to TRBD1. Trimming removed 2 bases from V and 2 bases from J; junction bases left unmatched: 2. The CDR3 is 14 amino acids. CDR1 and CDR2 from the germline V gene are LGHDT and YNNKEL (reference sequence).